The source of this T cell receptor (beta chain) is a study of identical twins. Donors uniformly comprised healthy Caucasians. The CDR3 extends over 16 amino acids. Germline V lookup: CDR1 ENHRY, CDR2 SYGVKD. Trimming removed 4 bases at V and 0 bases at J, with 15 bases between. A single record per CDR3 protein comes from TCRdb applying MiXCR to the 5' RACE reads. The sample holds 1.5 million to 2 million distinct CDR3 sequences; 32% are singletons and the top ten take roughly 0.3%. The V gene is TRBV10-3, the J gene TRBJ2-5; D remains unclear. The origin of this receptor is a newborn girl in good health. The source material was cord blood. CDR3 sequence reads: CAISGILGRYQETQYF. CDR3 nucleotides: TGTGCCATCAGTGGTATTCTTGGACGGTACCAAGAGACCCAGTACTTC.